This TCR beta chain was sequenced in a study of cytomegalovirus exposure and HLA in healthy donors. V gave up 0 bases and J gave up 1 base, with 5 bases separating them. The CDR3 contains 14 residues. Germline V lookup: CDR1 SGHRS, CDR2 YFSETQ. The method was immunoSEQ multiplex PCR; TCRdb's version includes in-frame clones alone and lacks a portion of them. The table lists 190,000 or so clones, around 81% of them singletons. The receptor's source is a woman aged 18-29 years in good health and CMV-seropositive. The sequenced sample consisted of PBMCs. This sequence joins TRBV5-1 and TRBJ2-4, with D unresolved. The CDR3 is CASSLDGAKNIQYF. The DNA of the CDR3 is TGCGCCAGCAGCTTGGACGGGGCCAAAAACATTCAGTACTTC.